Described below is a single T cell receptor beta chain sequence and its context. These data originate in a study of OX40 agonist ivuxolimab in advanced cancers. Study context: The dose-escalation cohort had hepatocellular carcinoma, melanoma, renal cell or head and neck cancer. From about 23 to 85 years was the age range, with a mean of roughly 59 years, and about 83% were male.

Blood samples were obtained at baseline, cycle 4 day 1, and cycle 7 day 1. Assay used: immunoSEQ multiplex PCR; TCRdb lists only in-frame clones, some missing. Of some 37,000 clones listed, approximately 78% were seen once; the top ten hold about 20%. Here the sequenced sample was CD4+ or CD8+ T cells sorted from blood, taken in a trial of the OX40 agonist ivuxolimab. The sequence was obtained from an adult with an advanced solid tumor such as melanoma, head and neck, liver or kidney cancer.

CDR3 sequence (DNA): TGTGCCAGCAGCCCGACCGGGAGCTCCTATAATTCACCCCTCCACTTT. Translated: CASSPTGSSYNSPLHF. V usage is TRBV11-2 and J usage is TRBJ1-6; no firm D call. This CDR3 spans 16 amino acids. Trimming shortened V by 5 bases and J by 0 bases, and 11 bases separated the two germline ends. Germline CDR1 is SGHAT and CDR2 is FQNNGV.